In its sample, the clone carrying this T cell receptor (beta chain) was seen many times. The data belong to a study of T cells in Graves' hyperthyroidism and ophthalmopathy. Study at large: Before any treatment, at initial diagnosis, peripheral blood was collected.

The CDR3 is 13 residues long. V gave up 6 bases and J gave up 3 bases; unmatched junction bases: 2. Looked up from germline, CDR1 is SNHLY and CDR2 is FYNNEI. Diagnosis rested on symptoms, serum thyroxine and TRAb, thyroid ultrasound, and orbital computed tomography. TCR beta CDR3 regions were amplified from RNA transcripts. First-round RT-PCR with HTBI primers amplified the TCR CDR3 region. A single record per CDR3 protein comes from TCRdb applying MiXCR to the multiplex PCR reads. This sample has about 600,000 distinct CDR3 sequences, with 14% found just once. The source material was blood. The chain carries TRBV2 and TRBJ2-5; 9 nucleotides line up with TRBD1. The origin of this receptor is a woman in her late teens or twenties with Graves' ophthalmopathy. CDR3 residues: CASSWDREETQYF. In DNA form, the CDR3 reads TGTGCCAGCAGCTGGGACAGGGAAGAGACCCAGTACTTC.